Sequencing of this T cell receptor (beta chain) was carried out in a study of OX40 agonist ivuxolimab in advanced cancers. Across the study: Ivuxolimab doses were 0.01, 0.1, 0.3, 1.5, 3 or 10 mg/kg every 2 weeks.

CDR1 and CDR2 from the germline V gene are SGHAT and FQNNGV. The CDR3 runs 16 residues. V lost 0 bases to trimming and J lost 4 bases, with 15 bases between them. Generated by immunoSEQ multiplex PCR, the TCRdb table keeps only in-frame clones and is missing some. The sample has tens of thousands of clones; roughly 90% are singletons. The chain employs TRBV11-2 and TRBJ1-2; D uncertain. This TCR came from an adult with an advanced solid tumor such as melanoma, head and neck, liver or kidney cancer. The sample was CD4+ or CD8+ T cells sorted from blood, taken in a trial of the OX40 agonist ivuxolimab. The CDR3 loop is CASSLDRWDLVYGYTF. The CDR3, as DNA: TGTGCCAGCAGCTTAGATCGCTGGGATTTGGTCTATGGCTACACCTTC.